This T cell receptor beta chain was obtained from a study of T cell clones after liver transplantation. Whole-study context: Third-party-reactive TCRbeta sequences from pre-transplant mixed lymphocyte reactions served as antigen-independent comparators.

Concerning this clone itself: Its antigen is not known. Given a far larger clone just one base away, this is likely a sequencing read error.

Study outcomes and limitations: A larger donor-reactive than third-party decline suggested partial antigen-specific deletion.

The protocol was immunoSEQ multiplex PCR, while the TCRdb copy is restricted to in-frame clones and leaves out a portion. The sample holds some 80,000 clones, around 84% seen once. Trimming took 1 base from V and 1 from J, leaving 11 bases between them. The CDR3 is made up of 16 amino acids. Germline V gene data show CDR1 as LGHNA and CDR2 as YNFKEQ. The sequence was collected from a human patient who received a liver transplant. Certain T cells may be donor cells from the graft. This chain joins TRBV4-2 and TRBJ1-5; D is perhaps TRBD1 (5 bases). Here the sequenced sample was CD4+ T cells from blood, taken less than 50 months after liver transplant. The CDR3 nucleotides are TGTGCCAGCAGCCAAGGGCACCGGGACAGCAATCAGCCCCAGCATTTT. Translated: CASSQGHRDSNQPQHF.